These T cell receptor beta chains were read from a single sample in a study of blood T cell repertoires in COVID-19. Some clones are missing from TCRdb's copy, which holds only in-frame ones; the method was immunoSEQ multiplex PCR. The sample lists under 250,000 clones, 88% occurring once. Sequenced material: peripheral blood. The receptors were sampled from a woman aged 25 to 39 with COVID-19, enrolled during active disease. The CDR3 runs from the conserved cysteine through the conserved F or W. Fields, in order: D gene, clone size, J gene, V gene, CDR3 DNA, CDR3 protein. D genes are given only for firm matches. Clone sizes are given selectively: once, few, many, or a class where the clone is expanded.

TRBD2	.	TRBJ2-1	TRBV3-1/TRBV3-2	TGTGCCAGCAGTACACTCACTAGCGGGGGTATTTACAATGAGCAGTTCTTC	CASSTLTSGGIYNEQFF
TRBD1	.	TRBJ2-5	TRBV5-6	TGTGCCAGCAGCTTCGGGACAGGGGAAGAGACCCAGTACTTC	CASSFGTGEETQYF
.	.	TRBJ1-1	TRBV11-2	TGTGCCAGCAGTTCGGGGGTCCCTGAAGCTTTCTTT	CASSSGVPEAFF
.	.	TRBJ1-2	TRBV30	TGTGCCTGGAGTGTTATGGGCTCTGGCTACACCTTC	CAWSVMGSGYTF
TRBD2	.	TRBJ2-5	TRBV10-3	TGTGCCATCAGCCCGGGACTAGCGGGAGAGGGGGAGACCCAGTACTTC	CAISPGLAGEGETQYF
TRBD2	once	TRBJ2-4	TRBV5-4	TGTGCCAGCAGCGGTTTTGCCCCGACTACTAGCGGGGGACCCCAAAACATTCAGTACTTC	CASSGFAPTTSGGPQNIQYF
TRBD1	.	TRBJ1-6	TRBV27	TGTGCCAGCAGTTCGCATGGACAGGGTTCAAATTCACCCCTCCACTTT	CASSSHGQGSNSPLHF
.	.	TRBJ2-6	TRBV5-1	TGCGCCAGCAGCTTGGGAGGGACTGGGGCCAACGTCCTGACTTTC	CASSLGGTGANVLTF
TRBD2	once	TRBJ2-1	TRBV2	TGTGCCAGCAGTAAAGCGGGAGGGCCTGGGAGTGAGCAGTTCTTC	CASSKAGGPGSEQFF
TRBD1	.	TRBJ1-2	TRBV24-1	TGTGCCACCTCAGAACCGGGACAGGGCGAATATGGCTACACCTTC	CATSEPGQGEYGYTF
TRBD1	.	TRBJ1-5	TRBV3-1/TRBV3-2	TGTGCCAGCAGCCCCACGACGGGACAGGGGGCGCGGCAGCCCCAGCATTTT	CASSPTTGQGARQPQHF
.	.	TRBJ1-1	TRBV7-8	TGTGCCAGCAGCCTCAGGGCGTCGACTGAAGCTTTCTTT	CASSLRASTEAFF
.	.	TRBJ2-7	TRBV4-2	TGTGCCAGCAGCCAAGATCTGGAGGGCCACGAGCAGTACTTC	CASSQDLEGHEQYF
.	.	TRBJ1-2	TRBV27	TGTGCCAGCCGAAGCTGGACAAGTAACTATGGCTACACCTTC	CASRSWTSNYGYTF
TRBD2	.	TRBJ2-1	TRBV7-8	TGTGCCAGCAGCTTCCAGCGGGGAATTACTGAGCAGTTCTTC	CASSFQRGITEQFF
.	few	TRBJ1-1	TRBV4-1	TGCGCCAGCAGCCAAGATCAGGGGTCCACTGAAGCTTTCTTT	CASSQDQGSTEAFF
TRBD1	.	TRBJ2-1	TRBV28	TGTGCCAGCAGCTCCCTTCCGAGACAGGGGAGAGATGAGCAGTTCTTC	CASSSLPRQGRDEQFF
TRBD1	.	TRBJ1-2	TRBV5-4	TGTGCCAGCAGCTTGGGGCAGGGGGACTCCGATGGCTACACCTTC	CASSLGQGDSDGYTF